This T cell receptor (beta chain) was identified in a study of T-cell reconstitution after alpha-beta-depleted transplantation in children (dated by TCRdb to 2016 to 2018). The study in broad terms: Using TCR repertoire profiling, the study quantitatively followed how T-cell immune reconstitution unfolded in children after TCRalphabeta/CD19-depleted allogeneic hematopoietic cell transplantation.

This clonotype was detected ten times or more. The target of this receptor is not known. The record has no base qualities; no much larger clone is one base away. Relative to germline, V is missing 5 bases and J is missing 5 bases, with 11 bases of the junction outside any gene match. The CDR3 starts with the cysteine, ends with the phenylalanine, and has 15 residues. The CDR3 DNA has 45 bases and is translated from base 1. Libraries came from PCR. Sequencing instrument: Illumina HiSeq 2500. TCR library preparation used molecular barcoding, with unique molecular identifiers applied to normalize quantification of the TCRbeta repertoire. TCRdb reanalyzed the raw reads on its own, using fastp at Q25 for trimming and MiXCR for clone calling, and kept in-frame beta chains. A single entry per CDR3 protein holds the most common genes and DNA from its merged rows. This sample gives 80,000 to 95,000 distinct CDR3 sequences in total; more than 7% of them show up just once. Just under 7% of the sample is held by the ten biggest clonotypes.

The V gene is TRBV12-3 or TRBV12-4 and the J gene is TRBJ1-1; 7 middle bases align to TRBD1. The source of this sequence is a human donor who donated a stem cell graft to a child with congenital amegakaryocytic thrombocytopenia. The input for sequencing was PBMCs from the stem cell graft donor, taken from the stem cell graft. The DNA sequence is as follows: TGTGCCAGCAGTCCCTCACAACAGGGGAGGACTGAAGCTTTCTTT. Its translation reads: CASSPSQQGRTEAFF.